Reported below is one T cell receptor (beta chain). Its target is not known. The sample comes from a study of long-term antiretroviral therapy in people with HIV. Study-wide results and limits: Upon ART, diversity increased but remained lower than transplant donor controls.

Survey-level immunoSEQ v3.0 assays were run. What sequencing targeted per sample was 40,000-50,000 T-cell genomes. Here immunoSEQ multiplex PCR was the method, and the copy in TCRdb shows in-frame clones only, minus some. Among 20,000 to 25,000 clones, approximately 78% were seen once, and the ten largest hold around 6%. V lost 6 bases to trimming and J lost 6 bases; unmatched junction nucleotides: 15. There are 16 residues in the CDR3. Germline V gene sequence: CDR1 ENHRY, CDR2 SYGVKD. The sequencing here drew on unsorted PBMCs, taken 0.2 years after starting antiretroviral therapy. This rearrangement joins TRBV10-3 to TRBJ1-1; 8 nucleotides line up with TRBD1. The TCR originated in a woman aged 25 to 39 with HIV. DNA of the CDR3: TGTGCCATCAGCATGGGACAGGCGAACGAAGGGGCTGAAGCTTTCTTT. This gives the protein CAISMGQANEGAEAFF.